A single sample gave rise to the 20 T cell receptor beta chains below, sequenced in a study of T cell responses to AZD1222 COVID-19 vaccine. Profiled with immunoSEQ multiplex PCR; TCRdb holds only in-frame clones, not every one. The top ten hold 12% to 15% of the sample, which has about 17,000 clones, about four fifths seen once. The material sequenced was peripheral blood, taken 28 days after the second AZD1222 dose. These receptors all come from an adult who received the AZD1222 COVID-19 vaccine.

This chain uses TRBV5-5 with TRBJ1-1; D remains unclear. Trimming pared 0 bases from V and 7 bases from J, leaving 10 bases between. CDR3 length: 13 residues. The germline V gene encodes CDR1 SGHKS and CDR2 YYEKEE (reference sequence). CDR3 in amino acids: CASSLAPNGEAFF. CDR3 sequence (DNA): TGTGCCAGCAGCTTGGCCCCGAATGGTGAAGCTTTCTTT. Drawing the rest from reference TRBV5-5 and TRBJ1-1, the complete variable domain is DAGVTQSPTHLIKTRGQQVTLRCSPISGHKSVSWYQQVLGQGPQFIFQYYEKEERGRGNFPDRFSARQFPNYSSELNVNALLLGDSALYLCASSLAPNGEAFFGQGTRLTVV.

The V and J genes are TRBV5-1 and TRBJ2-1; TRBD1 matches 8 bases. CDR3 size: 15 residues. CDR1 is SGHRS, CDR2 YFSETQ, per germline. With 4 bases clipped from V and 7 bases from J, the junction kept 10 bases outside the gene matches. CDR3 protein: CASSRGQGVVNEQFF. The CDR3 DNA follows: TGCGCCAGCAGCAGAGGACAGGGAGTAGTTAATGAGCAGTTCTTC.

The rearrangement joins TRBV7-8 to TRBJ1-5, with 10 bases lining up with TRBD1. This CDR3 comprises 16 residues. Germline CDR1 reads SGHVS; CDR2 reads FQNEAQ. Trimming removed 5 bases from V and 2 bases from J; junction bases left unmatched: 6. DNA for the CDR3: TGTGCCAGCAGCCCAAGGGGGACAGGGGGCAATCAGCCCCAGCATTTT. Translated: CASSPRGTGGNQPQHF.

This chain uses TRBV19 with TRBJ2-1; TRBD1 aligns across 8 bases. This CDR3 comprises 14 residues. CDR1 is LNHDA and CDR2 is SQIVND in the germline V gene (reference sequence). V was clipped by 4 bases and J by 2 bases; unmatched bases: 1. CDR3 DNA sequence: TGTGCCAGTAGTAAGACAGGGGCCTACAATGAGCAGTTCTTC. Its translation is CASSKTGAYNEQFF.

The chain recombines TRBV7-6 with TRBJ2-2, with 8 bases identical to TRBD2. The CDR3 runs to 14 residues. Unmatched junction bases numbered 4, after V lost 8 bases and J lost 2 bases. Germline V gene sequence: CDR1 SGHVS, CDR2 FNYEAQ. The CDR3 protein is CASQAGVNTGELFF. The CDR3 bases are TGTGCCAGCCAAGCGGGGGTAAACACCGGGGAGCTGTTTTTT.

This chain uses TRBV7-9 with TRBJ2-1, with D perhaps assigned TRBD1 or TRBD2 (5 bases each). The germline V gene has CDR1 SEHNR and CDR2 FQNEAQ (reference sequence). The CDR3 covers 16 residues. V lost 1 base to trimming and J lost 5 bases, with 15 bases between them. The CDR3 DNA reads TGTGCCAGCAGCTTAGATACGGGGCGCCAGGACAATGAGCAGTTCTTC. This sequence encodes CASSLDTGRQDNEQFF. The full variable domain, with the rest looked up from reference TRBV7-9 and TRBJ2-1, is DTGVSQNPRHKITKRGQNVTFRCDPISEHNRLYWYRQTLGQGPEFLTYFQNEAQLEKSRLLSDRFSAERPKGSFSTLEIQRTEQGDSAMYLCASSLDTGRQDNEQFFGPGTRLTVL.

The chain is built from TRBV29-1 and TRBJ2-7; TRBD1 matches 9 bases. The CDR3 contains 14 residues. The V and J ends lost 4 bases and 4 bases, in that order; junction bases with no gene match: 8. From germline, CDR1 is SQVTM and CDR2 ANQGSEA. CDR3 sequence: CSVVWDREGYEQYF. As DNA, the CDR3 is TGCAGCGTTGTTTGGGACAGGGAAGGGTACGAGCAGTACTTC.

CDR3: CASSSRQGEGYTF. The CDR3, as DNA: TGTGCCAGCAGCTCCCGACAGGGTGAAGGCTACACCTTC. The chain couples TRBV6-5 to TRBJ1-2, with 7 bases lining up with TRBD1. CDR1 and CDR2 from the germline V gene are MNHEY and SVGAGI. This CDR3 has 13 residues. Losses at the gene ends were 6 bases for V and 8 bases for J; bases not matched to a gene: 9.

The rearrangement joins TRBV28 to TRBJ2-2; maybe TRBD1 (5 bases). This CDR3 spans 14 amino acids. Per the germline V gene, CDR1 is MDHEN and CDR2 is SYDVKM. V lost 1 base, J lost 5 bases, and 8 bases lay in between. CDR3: CASSLSGSTGELFF. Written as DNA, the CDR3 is TGTGCCAGCAGTTTATCAGGGTCGACCGGGGAGCTGTTTTTT.

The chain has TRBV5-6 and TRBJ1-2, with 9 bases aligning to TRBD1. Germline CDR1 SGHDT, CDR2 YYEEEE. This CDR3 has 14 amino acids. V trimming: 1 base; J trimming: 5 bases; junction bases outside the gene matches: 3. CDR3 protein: CASSLMGQGYGYTF. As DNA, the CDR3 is TGTGCCAGCAGCTTGATGGGACAGGGTTATGGCTACACCTTC.

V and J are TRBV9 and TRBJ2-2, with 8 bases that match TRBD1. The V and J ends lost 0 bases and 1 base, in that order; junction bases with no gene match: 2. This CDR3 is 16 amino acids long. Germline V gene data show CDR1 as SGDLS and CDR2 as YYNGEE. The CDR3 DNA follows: TGTGCCAGCAGCGTAGCTGGGACAGGGAACACCGGGGAGCTGTTTTTT. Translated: CASSVAGTGNTGELFF.

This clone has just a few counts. CDR3 amino acids: CATSKEGGYTF. CDR3 in DNA: TGTGCCACCAGCAAAGAGGGGGGCTACACCTTC. V is TRBV15 and J is TRBJ1-2, with D possibly TRBD1 on 5 matching bases. Between the trimmed V and J ends, which lost 4 bases and 8 bases, there was a span of 8 bases. The germline CDR1 and CDR2 sequences are LNHNV and YYDKDF (reference sequence). CDR3 length equals 11 residues.

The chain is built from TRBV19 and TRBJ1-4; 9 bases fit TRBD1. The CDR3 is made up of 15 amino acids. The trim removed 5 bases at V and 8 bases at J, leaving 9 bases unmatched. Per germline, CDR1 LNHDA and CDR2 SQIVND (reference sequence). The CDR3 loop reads CASSPGQGRGEKLFF. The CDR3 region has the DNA TGTGCCAGTAGTCCTGGACAGGGGAGGGGCGAAAAACTGTTTTTT. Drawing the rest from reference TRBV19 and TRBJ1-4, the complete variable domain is DGGITQSPKYLFRKEGQNVTLSCEQNLNHDAMYWYRQDPGQGLRLIYYSQIVNDFQKGDIAEGYSVSREKKESFPLTVTSAQKNPTAFYLCASSPGQGRGEKLFFGSGTQLSVL.

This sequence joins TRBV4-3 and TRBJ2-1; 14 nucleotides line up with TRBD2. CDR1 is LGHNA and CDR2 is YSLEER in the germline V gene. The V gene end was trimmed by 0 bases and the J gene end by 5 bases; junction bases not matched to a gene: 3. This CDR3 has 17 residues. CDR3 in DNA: TGCGCCAGCAGCCAAGATAGACTAGCGGGGGGGCACAATGAGCAGTTCTTC. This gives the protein CASSQDRLAGGHNEQFF.

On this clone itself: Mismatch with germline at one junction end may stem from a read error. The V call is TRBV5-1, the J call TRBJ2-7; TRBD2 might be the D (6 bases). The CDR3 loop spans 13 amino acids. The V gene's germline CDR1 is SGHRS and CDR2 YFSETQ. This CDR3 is CASSLGTGYEQYF. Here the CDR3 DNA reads TGCGCCAGCAGTTTGGGGACTGGCTACGAGCAGTACTTC.

This CDR3 reads CASSIPPGFAGDDEQFF. As DNA, the CDR3 is TGTGCCAGTAGTATTCCGCCGGGGTTTGCGGGTGATGATGAGCAGTTCTTC. The chain joins TRBV19 to TRBJ2-1, with a tentative D call TRBD2 (5 bases). The CDR3 consists of 17 residues. Germline V lookup: CDR1 LNHDA, CDR2 SQIVND (reference sequence). Between the trimmed V and J ends, which lost 3 bases and 8 bases, there was a span of 23 bases.

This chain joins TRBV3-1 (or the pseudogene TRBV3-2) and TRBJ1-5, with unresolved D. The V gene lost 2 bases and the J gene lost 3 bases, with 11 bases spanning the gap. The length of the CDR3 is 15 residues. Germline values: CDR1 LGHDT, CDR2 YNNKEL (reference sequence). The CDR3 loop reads CASSQLTGPNQPQHF. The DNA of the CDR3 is TGTGCCAGCAGCCAACTAACGGGCCCCAATCAGCCCCAGCATTTT.

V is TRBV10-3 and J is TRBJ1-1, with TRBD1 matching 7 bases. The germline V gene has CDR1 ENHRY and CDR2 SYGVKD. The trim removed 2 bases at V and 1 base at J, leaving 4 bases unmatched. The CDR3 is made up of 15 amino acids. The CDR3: CAISEPNRGNTEAFF. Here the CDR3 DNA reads TGTGCCATCAGTGAGCCGAACAGGGGGAACACTGAAGCTTTCTTT.

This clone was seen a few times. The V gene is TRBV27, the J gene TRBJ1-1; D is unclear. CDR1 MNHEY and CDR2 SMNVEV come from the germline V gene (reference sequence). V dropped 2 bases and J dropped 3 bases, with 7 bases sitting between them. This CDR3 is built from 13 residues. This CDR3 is CASSLTRDTEAFF. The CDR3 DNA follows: TGTGCCAGCAGTTTAACTCGCGACACTGAAGCTTTCTTT.

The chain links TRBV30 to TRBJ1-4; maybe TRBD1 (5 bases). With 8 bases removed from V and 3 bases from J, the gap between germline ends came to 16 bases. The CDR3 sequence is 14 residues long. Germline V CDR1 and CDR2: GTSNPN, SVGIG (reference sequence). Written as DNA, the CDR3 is TGTGCCGGGGGGAGAGTTTCTGCTAATGAAAAACTGTTTTTT. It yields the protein CAGGRVSANEKLFF.